These 2 T cell receptor beta chains came from one sample sequenced in a study of blood T cell repertoires in COVID-19. The repertoire was sequenced with immunoSEQ multiplex PCR; TCRdb's copy has only in-frame clones and lacks some. Of approximately 450,000 clones listed, around nine tenths were seen once; the top ten hold roughly 1.9%. Input material: PBMCs or T cells enriched from blood (not recorded which). Receptors were obtained from a woman under 30 with acute COVID-19.

This clone was detected only once. This rearrangement joins TRBV7-9 to TRBJ2-5; TRBD2 aligns across 12 bases. Germline loops: CDR1 SEHNR, CDR2 FQNEAQ (reference sequence). Trimming took 3 bases from V and 4 from J; bases not matched to a gene: 9. CDR3 length equals 17 residues. The CDR3 is CASSLASGRAFGETQYF. The CDR3 nucleotides read TGTGCCAGCAGCTTGGCTAGCGGGAGGGCCTTTGGAGAGACCCAGTACTTC.

This clone appeared a few times. The CDR3 sequence is CSASWSATSGSNEQFF. CDR3 bases: TGCAGTGCTAGTTGGTCGGCGACTAGCGGGAGTAATGAGCAGTTCTTC. The chain links TRBV20-1 to TRBJ2-1, with 12 bases aligning to TRBD2. V shed 3 bases and J 7 bases; nucleotides not matched to a gene: 10. Germline CDR1 is DFQATT and CDR2 is SNEGSKA (reference sequence). This CDR3 is 16 amino acids long.